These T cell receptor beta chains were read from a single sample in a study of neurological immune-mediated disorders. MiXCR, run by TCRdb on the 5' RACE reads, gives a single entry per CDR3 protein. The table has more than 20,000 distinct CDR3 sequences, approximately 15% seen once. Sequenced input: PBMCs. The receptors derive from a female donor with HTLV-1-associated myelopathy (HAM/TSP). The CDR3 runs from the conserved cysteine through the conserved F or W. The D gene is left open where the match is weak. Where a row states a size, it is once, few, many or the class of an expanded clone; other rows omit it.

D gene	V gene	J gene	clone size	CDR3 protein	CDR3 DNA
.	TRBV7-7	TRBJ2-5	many	CASSLIADQETQYF	TGTGCTAGCAGCTTAATAGCGGATCAAGAGACCCAGTACTTC
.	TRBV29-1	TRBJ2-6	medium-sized	CSVALWAGANVLTF	TGCAGCGTTGCCCTCTGGGCAGGGGCCAACGTCCTGACTTTC
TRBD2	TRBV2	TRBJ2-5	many	CASGTSGEETQYF	TGTGCCAGCGGGACTAGCGGGGAAGAGACCCAGTACTTC
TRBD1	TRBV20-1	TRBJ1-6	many	CSAPGTDNSPLHF	TGCAGTGCTCCCGGGACAGATAATTCACCCCTCCACTTT
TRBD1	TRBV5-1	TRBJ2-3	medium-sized	CASSRGDSGDTQYF	TGCGCCAGCAGCCGAGGGGACAGTGGAGATACGCAGTATTTT
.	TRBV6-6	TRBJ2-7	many	CASSYRLADSSYEQYF	TGTGCCAGCAGTTACCGGTTGGCAGACAGCTCCTACGAGCAGTACTTC
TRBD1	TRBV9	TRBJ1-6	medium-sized	CASSRGQMSSPLHF	TGTGCCAGCAGCCGGGGACAGATGAGTTCACCCCTCCACTTT
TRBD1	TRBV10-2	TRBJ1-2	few	CASSSTGTFDNGYTF	TGCGCCAGCAGCTCGACAGGGACCTTTGATAATGGCTACACCTTC
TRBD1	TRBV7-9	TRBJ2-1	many	CASSLAGRQGHNEQFF	TGTGCCAGCAGCTTAGCGGGACGACAGGGGCACAATGAGCAGTTCTTC
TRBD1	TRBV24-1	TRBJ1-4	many	CATSDLGPGQSYNEKLFF	TGTGCCACCAGTGATTTGGGTCCGGGACAGTCTTATAATGAAAAACTGTTTTTT
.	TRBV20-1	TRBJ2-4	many	CSASDQTDRDIQYF	TGCAGTGCTAGTGATCAAACAGACAGAGACATTCAGTACTTC
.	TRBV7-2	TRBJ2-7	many	CASSLQGAENEQYF	TGTGCCAGCAGCTTGCAAGGGGCAGAGAACGAGCAGTACTTC
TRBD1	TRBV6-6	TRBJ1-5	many	CASRDGTGDNQPQHF	TGTGCCAGCAGAGATGGGACAGGGGACAATCAGCCCCAGCATTTT
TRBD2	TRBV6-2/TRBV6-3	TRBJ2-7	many	CASSHTPGLADFYEQYF	TGTGCCAGCAGTCACACGCCGGGACTAGCGGATTTCTACGAGCAGTACTTC
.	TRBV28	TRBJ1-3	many	CASSDRNTIYF	TGTGCCAGCAGCGACAGAAACACCATATATTTT
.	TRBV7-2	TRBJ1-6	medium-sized	CASSLRVVGDSPLHF	TGTGCCAGCAGCTTAAGAGTCGTGGGGGACTCACCCCTCCACTTT
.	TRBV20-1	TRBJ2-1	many	CSAPQTARGFNEQFF	TGCAGTGCCCCACAGACGGCACGAGGATTTAATGAGCAGTTCTTC
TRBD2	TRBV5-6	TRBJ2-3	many	CASSLGLATDTQYF	TGTGCCAGCAGCTTGGGACTAGCCACAGATACGCAGTATTTT
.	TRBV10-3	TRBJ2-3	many	CAIRTRQGRATDTQYF	TGTGCCATCCGGACTAGACAGGGGAGGGCCACAGATACGCAGTATTTT
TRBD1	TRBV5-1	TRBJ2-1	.	CASSLTFTGASYNEQFF	TGCGCCAGCAGCTTGACTTTCACAGGGGCATCCTACAATGAGCAGTTCTTC
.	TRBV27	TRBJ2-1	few	CASSPLGNEQFF	TGTGCCAGCAGTCCTCTGGGGAATGAGCAGTTCTTC
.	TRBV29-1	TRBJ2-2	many	CSIAETALTGELFF	TGCAGCATTGCCGAGACAGCCCTCACCGGGGAGCTGTTTTTT
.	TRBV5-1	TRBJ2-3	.	CASSLEDATDTQYF	TGCGCCAGCAGCTTGGAGGACGCCACAGATACGCAGTATTTT
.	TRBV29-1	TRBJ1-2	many	CSVEDWGNGYTF	TGCAGCGTTGAAGATTGGGGGAATGGCTACACCTTC
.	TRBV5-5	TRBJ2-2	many	CASSLARATGELFF	TGTGCCAGCAGCTTGGCCAGGGCCACCGGGGAGCTGTTTTTT
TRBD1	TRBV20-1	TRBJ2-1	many	CSAQGQGGGYNEQFF	TGCAGTGCACAGGGACAGGGAGGGGGGTACAATGAGCAGTTCTTC
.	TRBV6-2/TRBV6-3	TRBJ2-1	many	CASSPLGGAGEQFF	TGTGCCAGCAGTCCCCTTGGCGGGGCCGGGGAGCAGTTCTTC
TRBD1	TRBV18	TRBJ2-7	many	CASSLGTGGADEQYF	TGTGCCAGCTCACTAGGGACAGGGGGCGCGGACGAGCAGTACTTC
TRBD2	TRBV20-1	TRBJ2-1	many	CSASPGLAGEYEQFF	TGCAGTGCTAGTCCGGGACTAGCGGGGGAATATGAGCAGTTCTTC
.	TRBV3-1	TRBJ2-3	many	CASSPSGPFSTDTQYF	TGTGCCAGCAGCCCCTCCGGGCCTTTTAGCACAGATACGCAGTATTTT
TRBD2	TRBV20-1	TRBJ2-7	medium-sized	CSARGGGYEQYF	TGCAGTGCTAGAGGGGGGGGCTACGAGCAGTACTTC
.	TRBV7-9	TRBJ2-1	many	CASSPDIRAGPSYNEQFF	TGTGCCAGCAGCCCAGATATTCGGGCGGGGCCATCCTACAATGAGCAGTTCTTC
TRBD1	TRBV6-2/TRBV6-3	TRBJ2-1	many	CATGPYNEQFF	TGTGCGACAGGGCCCTACAATGAGCAGTTCTTC
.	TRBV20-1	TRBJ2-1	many	CSARDMWIEQFF	TGCAGTGCTAGAGATATGTGGATAGAGCAGTTCTTC
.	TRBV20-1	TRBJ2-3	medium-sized	CSAHVVRSTDTQYF	TGCAGTGCCCATGTAGTGAGAAGCACAGATACGCAGTATTTT